This entry concerns a single TCR beta chain. Its antigen is currently unknown. Generated by immunoSEQ multiplex PCR, the TCRdb table keeps only in-frame clones and is missing some. The sample has around 39,000 clones, about 90% seen once; the top ten hold less than 3.5%. CDR1 is GTSNPN, CDR2 SVGIG, per germline (reference sequence). This CDR3 spans 12 amino acids. V dropped 8 bases and J dropped 8; count of bases not matched to a gene: 7. This sample was included in a study of T cells in localized non-small cell lung cancer. Whole-study findings and limits: Uninvolved nearby lung showed the greatest T cell clonality, exceeding that found in tumor. A median of approximately 54 clones ranked among the top 100 in tumor appeared in adjacent lung. Because sequencing included only one region (of the tumor), heterogeneity remains possible.

The clonotype comes from a woman between 35 and 70 years old with stage I lung adenocarcinoma. The sample consisted of peripheral blood, taken before any cancer treatment. The rearrangement uses TRBV30 and TRBJ1-2, with 11 bases matching TRBD1. As DNA, the CDR3 is TGTGCCCAAGGACAGGGGGCCTTAGGCTACACCTTC. Its protein is CAQGQGALGYTF.